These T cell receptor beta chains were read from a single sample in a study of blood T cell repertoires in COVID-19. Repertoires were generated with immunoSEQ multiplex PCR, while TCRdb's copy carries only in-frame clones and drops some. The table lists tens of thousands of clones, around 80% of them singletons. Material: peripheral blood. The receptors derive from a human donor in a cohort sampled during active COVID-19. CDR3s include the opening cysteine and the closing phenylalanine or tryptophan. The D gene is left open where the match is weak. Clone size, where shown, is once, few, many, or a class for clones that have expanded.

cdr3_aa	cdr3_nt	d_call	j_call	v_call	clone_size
CASSFSRQISNQPQHF	TGTGCCAGCAGTTTCAGCCGACAGATTAGCAATCAGCCCCAGCATTTT	-	TRBJ1-5	TRBV28	-
CATSERTGGGEQYF	TGTGCCACCAGTGAAAGGACAGGGGGCGGAGAGCAGTACTTC	TRBD1	TRBJ2-7	TRBV24-1	-
CASSLTGTASTDTQYF	TGCGCCAGCAGCCTAACCGGGACTGCTAGCACAGATACGCAGTATTTT	-	TRBJ2-3	TRBV4-1	-
CASSMGHYTDTQYF	TGTGCCAGTAGTATGGGGCACTACACAGATACGCAGTATTTT	-	TRBJ2-3	TRBV19	few
CASHGTNNSPLHF	TGTGCCAGCCACGGGACAAATAATTCACCCCTCCACTTT	-	TRBJ1-6	TRBV11-3	few
CASRPGTASYEQYF	TGTGCCAGCAGACCCGGGACAGCCTCCTACGAGCAGTACTTC	TRBD1	TRBJ2-7	TRBV5-6	-
CASSSTGLETQYF	TGTGCCAGCAGCTCGACAGGGCTGGAGACCCAGTACTTC	TRBD1	TRBJ2-5	TRBV7-3	-
CASSRQGRNNQPQHF	TGTGCCAGCAGTCGACAGGGACGTAACAATCAGCCCCAGCATTTT	TRBD1	TRBJ1-5	TRBV2	-
CASSSRQGSADTQYF	TGCGCCAGCAGCTCGAGACAGGGCAGCGCAGATACGCAGTATTTT	TRBD1	TRBJ2-3	TRBV5-1	-
CASSLTGTGLTSGANVLTF	TGTGCCAGCAGCTTGACCGGGACAGGGCTTACCTCTGGGGCCAACGTCCTGACTTTC	TRBD1	TRBJ2-6	TRBV7-9	few
CASSYEGRASDTQYF	TGTGCCAGCAGCTACGAAGGGAGGGCCTCAGATACGCAGTATTTT	TRBD2	TRBJ2-3	TRBV7-2	-
CASSAGTSGARRVNEQFF	TGTGCCAGCAGCGCTGGGACTAGCGGGGCCCGGAGGGTCAATGAGCAGTTCTTC	TRBD2	TRBJ2-1	TRBV9	-
CASSSGHTGELFF	TGTGCCAGCAGCTCTGGGCACACCGGGGAGCTGTTTTTT	-	TRBJ2-2	TRBV9	-
CASSTRDRALGPDTQYF	TGTGCCAGTAGTACCCGGGACAGGGCCCTCGGTCCAGATACGCAGTATTTT	TRBD1	TRBJ2-3	TRBV19	-
CASSLRGSGTSNEQFF	TGCGCCAGCAGCTTGAGAGGGTCAGGGACTTCCAATGAGCAGTTCTTC	-	TRBJ2-1	TRBV5-1	-
CASSVDPTVVSGNTIYF	TGTGCCAGCAGCGTGGACCCGACAGTCGTCTCTGGAAACACCATATATTTT	-	TRBJ1-3	TRBV9	-
CASSQRLAGTGEQYF	TGCGCCAGCAGCCAAAGACTAGCGGGAACGGGCGAGCAGTACTTC	TRBD2	TRBJ2-7	TRBV4-3	-
CASSRQGAWEQYF	TGTGCCAGCAGTCGACAGGGGGCTTGGGAGCAGTACTTC	TRBD1	TRBJ2-7	TRBV7-9	-
CASSIGGGGRASTDTQYF	TGTGCCAGTAGTATTGGAGGCGGCGGGAGAGCTAGCACAGATACGCAGTATTTT	TRBD2	TRBJ2-3	TRBV19	-
CATSDLHRRDGYTF	TGTGCCACCAGTGACCTTCACAGGAGGGATGGCTACACCTTC	-	TRBJ1-2	TRBV24-1	few
CASRDGLNTEAFF	TGTGCCAGCAGGGATGGGCTGAACACTGAAGCTTTCTTT	-	TRBJ1-1	TRBV14	-
CASSADSGSMDTQYF	TGTGCCAGCAGCGCTGATAGCGGGAGTATGGATACGCAGTATTTT	TRBD2	TRBJ2-3	TRBV9	-
CASSLSGQGVSKNTGELFF	TGTGCCAGCAGTTTATCAGGACAGGGGGTTAGCAAGAACACCGGGGAGCTGTTTTTT	TRBD1	TRBJ2-2	TRBV27	-
CASSVVGGTETQYF	TGTGCCAGCAGCGTAGTTGGAGGGACGGAGACCCAGTACTTC	-	TRBJ2-5	TRBV7-2	-
CAWGQGVKRGTDTQYF	TGTGCCTGGGGACAGGGGGTGAAGAGGGGCACAGATACGCAGTATTTT	TRBD1	TRBJ2-3	TRBV30	-
CASSSQRVDTQYF	TGTGCCAGCAGCTCCCAGCGGGTGGATACGCAGTATTTT	-	TRBJ2-3	TRBV7-2	-
CASSAGGPANTGELFF	TGCGCCAGCAGTGCGGGAGGGCCCGCGAACACCGGGGAGCTGTTTTTT	TRBD2	TRBJ2-2	TRBV5-1	-
CASARGYQPQHF	TGTGCCAGCGCTCGGGGTTATCAGCCCCAGCATTTT	-	TRBJ1-5	TRBV6-5	-
CASSEVSRGYTF	TGCGCCAGCAGTGAGGTCTCGCGGGGCTACACCTTC	-	TRBJ1-2	TRBV10-2	once
CASSLDLLSGHTGELFF	TGTGCCAGCAGCTTAGATCTTTTGAGCGGCCACACCGGGGAGCTGTTTTTT	-	TRBJ2-2	TRBV11-3	once
CASRRGQSEGEQYF	TGTGCCAGCAGACGAGGACAGTCCGAGGGCGAGCAGTACTTC	-	TRBJ2-7	TRBV6-5	-
CATSRQFSNTEAFF	TGTGCCACCAGCAGACAGTTCTCGAACACTGAAGCTTTCTTT	-	TRBJ1-1	TRBV15	-
CASSFSGRAPLEQYF	TGTGCCAGCAGCTTTAGCGGGAGGGCCCCCTTGGAGCAGTACTTC	TRBD2	TRBJ2-7	TRBV7-2	-
CASSRSRGLGQPQHF	TGTGCCAGCAGCCGATCCAGGGGGCTGGGGCAGCCCCAGCATTTT	TRBD1	TRBJ1-5	TRBV27	-
CASSEVSYTGELFF	TGTGCCAGCAGTGAAGTTAGTTACACCGGGGAGCTGTTTTTT	-	TRBJ2-2	TRBV2	few
CASSPRGQGSGYTF	TGTGCCAGCAGTCCTCGGGGACAGGGCTCGGGCTACACCTTC	TRBD1	TRBJ1-2	TRBV28	-
CASSSKGEGKNIQYF	TGTGCCAGCAGCTCGAAGGGTGAGGGCAAAAACATTCAGTACTTC	-	TRBJ2-4	TRBV7-2	-
CASSQDRGGYGYTF	TGTGCCAGCAGCCAAGACCGGGGAGGATATGGCTACACCTTC	-	TRBJ1-2	TRBV4-2	few
CASSQGHRGDEQFF	TGTGCCAGCAGCCAAGGACACCGCGGGGATGAGCAGTTCTTC	-	TRBJ2-1	TRBV4-2	-
CASSLSTSTDTQYF	TGTGCCAGCAGCTTAAGTACTAGCACAGATACGCAGTATTTT	-	TRBJ2-3	TRBV7-9	-
CASSKSGSQETQYF	TGTGCCAGTAGTAAAAGCGGGAGCCAAGAGACCCAGTACTTC	TRBD2	TRBJ2-5	TRBV19	few
CAWSRRDSYNEQFF	TGTGCCTGGAGTCGCCGGGACTCCTACAATGAGCAGTTCTTC	-	TRBJ2-1	TRBV30	few
CASSLVSGTTYEQYF	TGTGCCAGCAGCTTAGTATCGGGGACAACCTACGAGCAGTACTTC	-	TRBJ2-7	TRBV7-9	-
CASSFLSGQDYYEQYF	TGTGCCAGCAGCTTCCTCTCGGGACAGGACTACTACGAGCAGTACTTC	TRBD1	TRBJ2-7	TRBV11-2	-
CASSEGIGSRGETQYF	TGTGCCAGCAGTGAAGGGATCGGTTCTCGGGGGGAGACCCAGTACTTC	-	TRBJ2-5	TRBV6-1	-
CASSLDASPTDTQYF	TGTGCTAGCAGCTTAGACGCTAGCCCGACAGATACGCAGTATTTT	-	TRBJ2-3	TRBV7-7	-
CASNLAGVPNEQFF	TGTGCCAGTAACTTAGCGGGAGTCCCCAATGAGCAGTTCTTC	TRBD2	TRBJ2-1	TRBV19	-
CASSQSDSSWNTQYF	TGTGCCAGCAGCCAGTCGGACAGCAGTTGGAATACGCAGTATTTT	-	TRBJ2-3	TRBV7-2	once
CASSTGGNTIYF	TGTGCCAGCTCGACAGGGGGGAACACCATATATTTT	TRBD1	TRBJ1-3	TRBV7-9	-
CASSQGQGFGAEQYF	TGCGCCAGCAGCCAAGGACAGGGCTTTGGAGCCGAGCAGTACTTC	TRBD1	TRBJ2-7	TRBV4-3	-
CASSYRGRGEETQYF	TGTGCCAGCAGTTACCGGGGACGGGGGGAAGAGACCCAGTACTTC	TRBD2	TRBJ2-5	TRBV6-2/TRBV6-3	-
CASSAWTVNYGYTF	TGTGCCAGCAGCGCCTGGACAGTTAACTATGGCTACACCTTC	-	TRBJ1-2	TRBV2	-